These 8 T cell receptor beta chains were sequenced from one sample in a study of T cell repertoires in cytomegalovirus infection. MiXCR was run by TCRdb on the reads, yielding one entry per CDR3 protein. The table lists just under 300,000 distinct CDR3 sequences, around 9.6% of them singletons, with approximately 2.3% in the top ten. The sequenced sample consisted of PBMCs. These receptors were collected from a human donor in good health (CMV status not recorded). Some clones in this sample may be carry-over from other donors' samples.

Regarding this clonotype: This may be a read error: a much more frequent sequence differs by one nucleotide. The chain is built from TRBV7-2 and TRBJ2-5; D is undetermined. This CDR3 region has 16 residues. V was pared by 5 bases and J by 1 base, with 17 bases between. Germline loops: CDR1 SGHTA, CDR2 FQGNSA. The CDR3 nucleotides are TGTGCCAGCAGCCACCCCACGATCATGGCCCAAGAGACCCAGTACTTC. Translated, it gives CASSHPTIMAQETQYF. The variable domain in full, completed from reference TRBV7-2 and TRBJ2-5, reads GAGVSQSPSNKVTEKGKDVELRCDPISGHTALYWYRQSLGQGLEFLIYFQGNSAPDKSGLPSDRFSAERTGGSVSTLTIQRTQQEDSAVYLCASSHPTIMAQETQYFGPGTRLLVL.

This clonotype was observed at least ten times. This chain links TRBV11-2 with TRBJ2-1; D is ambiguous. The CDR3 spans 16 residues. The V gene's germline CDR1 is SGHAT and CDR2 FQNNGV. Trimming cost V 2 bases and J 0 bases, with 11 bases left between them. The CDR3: CASSLKAQNSYNEQFF. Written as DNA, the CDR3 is TGTGCCAGCAGCTTAAAGGCTCAGAACTCCTACAATGAGCAGTTCTTC. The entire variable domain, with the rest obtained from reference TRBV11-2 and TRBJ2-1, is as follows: EAGVAQSPRYKIIEKRQSVAFWCNPISGHATLYWYQQILGQGPKLLIQFQNNGVVDDSQLPKDRFSAERLKGVDSTLKIQPAKLEDSAVYLCASSLKAQNSYNEQFFGPGTRLTVL.

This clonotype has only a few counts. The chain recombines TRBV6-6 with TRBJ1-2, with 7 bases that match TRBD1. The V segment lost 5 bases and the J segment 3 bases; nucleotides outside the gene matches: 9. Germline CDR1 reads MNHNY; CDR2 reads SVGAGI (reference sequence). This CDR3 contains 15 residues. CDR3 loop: CASSDDRDRDYGYTF. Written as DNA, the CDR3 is TGTGCCAGCAGTGATGACCGGGACAGAGACTATGGCTACACCTTC.

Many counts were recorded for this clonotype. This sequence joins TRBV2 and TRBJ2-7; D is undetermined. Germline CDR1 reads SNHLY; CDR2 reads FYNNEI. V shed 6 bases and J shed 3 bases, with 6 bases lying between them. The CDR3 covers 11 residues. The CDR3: CASRNHYEQYF. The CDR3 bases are TGTGCCAGCAGGAACCACTACGAGCAGTACTTC. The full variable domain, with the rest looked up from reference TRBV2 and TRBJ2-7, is EPEVTQTPSHQVTQMGQEVILRCVPISNHLYFYWYRQILGQKVEFLVSFYNNEISEKSEIFDDQFSVERPDGSNFTLKIRSTKLEDSAMYFCASRNHYEQYFGPGTRLTVT.

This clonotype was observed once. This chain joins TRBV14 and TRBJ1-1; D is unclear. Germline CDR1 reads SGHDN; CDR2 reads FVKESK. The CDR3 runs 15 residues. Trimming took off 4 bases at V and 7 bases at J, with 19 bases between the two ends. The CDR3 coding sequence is TGTGCCAGCAGCCCTTTTTCGGGCACCGATATTGAAGCTTTCTTT. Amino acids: CASSPFSGTDIEAFF.

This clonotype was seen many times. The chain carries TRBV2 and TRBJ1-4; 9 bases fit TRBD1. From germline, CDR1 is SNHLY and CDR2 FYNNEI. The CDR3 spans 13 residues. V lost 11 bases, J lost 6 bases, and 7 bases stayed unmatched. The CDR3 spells CAVKTGGYEKLFF. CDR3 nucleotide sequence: TGTGCCGTTAAGACAGGGGGATATGAAAAACTGTTTTTT.

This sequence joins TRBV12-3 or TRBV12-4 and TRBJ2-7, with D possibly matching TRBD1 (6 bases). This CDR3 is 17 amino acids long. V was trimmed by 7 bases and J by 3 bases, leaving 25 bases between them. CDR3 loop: CASTRSNPPGHLYEQYV. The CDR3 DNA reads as TGTGCCAGCACCAGATCGAACCCCCCGGGACATCTCTACGAGCAGTACGTC.

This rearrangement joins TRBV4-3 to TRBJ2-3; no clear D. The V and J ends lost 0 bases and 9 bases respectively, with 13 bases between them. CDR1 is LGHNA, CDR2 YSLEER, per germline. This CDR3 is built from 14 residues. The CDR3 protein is CASSQELVLGTQYF. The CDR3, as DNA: TGCGCCAGCAGCCAAGAGCTCGTGCTCGGGACGCAGTATTTT.